This T cell receptor beta chain was sequenced during a study of blood T cell repertoires in COVID-19. Study details: COVID-19 samples from acute and convalescent phases originated in the United States, Italy and Spain. PBMCs, B-cell-depleted T cells, or T cells were the source of the cDNA or gDNA that made up the material.

As originally analysed: Quantification of nucleated cells was approximated via reference gene primer amplification. Using immunoSEQ multiplex PCR, the repertoire was profiled, and TCRdb retains in-frame clones only, with some absent. The D gene and trimming were derived from the DNA, and the V and J assignments and clone size from that table. Of 110,000 or so clones listed, less than 85% were seen once; the top ten hold approximately 13%. V shed 2 bases and J shed 6 bases, with 16 bases lying between them. This CDR3 has 15 residues. The germline V gene has CDR1 MNHNY and CDR2 SVGAGI (reference sequence). This clone was counted between two and nine times.

Sequences were obtained from peripheral blood. The receptor was derived from a human donor in a cohort sampled during active COVID-19. The V gene is TRBV6-6, the J gene TRBJ1-2; D possibly corresponds to TRBD1 (6 bases). The CDR3 region has the DNA TGTGCCAGCAGTTACGGGAGGGGGGGGCTAGATGGCTACACCTTC. It encodes CASSYGRGGLDGYTF.